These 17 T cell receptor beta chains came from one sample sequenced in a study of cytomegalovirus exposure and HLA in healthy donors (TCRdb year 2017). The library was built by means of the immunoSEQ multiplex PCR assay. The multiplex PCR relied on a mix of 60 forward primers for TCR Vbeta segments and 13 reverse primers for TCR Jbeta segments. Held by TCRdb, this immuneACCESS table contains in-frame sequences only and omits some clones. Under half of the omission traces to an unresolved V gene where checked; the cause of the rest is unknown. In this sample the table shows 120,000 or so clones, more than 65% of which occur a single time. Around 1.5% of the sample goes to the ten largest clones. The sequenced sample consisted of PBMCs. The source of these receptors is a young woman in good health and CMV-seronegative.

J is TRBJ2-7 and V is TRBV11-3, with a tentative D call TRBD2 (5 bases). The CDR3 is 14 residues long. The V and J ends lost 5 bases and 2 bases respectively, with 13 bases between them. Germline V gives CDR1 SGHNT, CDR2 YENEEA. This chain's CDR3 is CASSRRDYPYEQYF. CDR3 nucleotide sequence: TGTGCCAGCAGCCGACGAGACTACCCCTACGAGCAGTACTTC.

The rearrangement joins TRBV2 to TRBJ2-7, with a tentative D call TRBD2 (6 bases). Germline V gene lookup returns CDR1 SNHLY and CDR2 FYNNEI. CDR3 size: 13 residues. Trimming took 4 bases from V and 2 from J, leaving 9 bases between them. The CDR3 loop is CASSADYPYEQYF. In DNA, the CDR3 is TGTGCCAGCAGTGCGGACTATCCCTACGAGCAGTACTTC.

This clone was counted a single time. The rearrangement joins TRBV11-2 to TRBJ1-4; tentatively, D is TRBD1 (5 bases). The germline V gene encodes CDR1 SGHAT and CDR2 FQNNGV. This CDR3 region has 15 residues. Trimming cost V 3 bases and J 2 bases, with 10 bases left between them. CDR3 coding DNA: TGTGCCAGCAGCTTGACAGTCAGCACTAATGAAAAACTGTTTTTT. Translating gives CASSLTVSTNEKLFF. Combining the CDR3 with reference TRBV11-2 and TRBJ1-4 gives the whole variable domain EAGVAQSPRYKIIEKRQSVAFWCNPISGHATLYWYQQILGQGPKLLIQFQNNGVVDDSQLPKDRFSAERLKGVDSTLKIQPAKLEDSAVYLCASSLTVSTNEKLFFGSGTQLSVL.

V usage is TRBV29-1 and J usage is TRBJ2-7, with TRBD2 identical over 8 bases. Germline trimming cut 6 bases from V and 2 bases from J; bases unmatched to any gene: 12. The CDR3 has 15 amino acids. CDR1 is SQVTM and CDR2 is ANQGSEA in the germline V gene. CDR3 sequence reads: CSVAWRLAGPYEQYF. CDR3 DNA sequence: TGCAGCGTCGCCTGGAGGCTAGCGGGCCCCTACGAGCAGTACTTC.

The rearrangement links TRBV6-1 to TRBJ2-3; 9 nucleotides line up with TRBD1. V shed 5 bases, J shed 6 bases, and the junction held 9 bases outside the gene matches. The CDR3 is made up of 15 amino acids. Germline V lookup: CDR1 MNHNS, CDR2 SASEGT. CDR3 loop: CASSTTTGGTDTQYF. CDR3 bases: TGTGCCAGCAGTACGACGACAGGGGGTACGGATACGCAGTATTTT.

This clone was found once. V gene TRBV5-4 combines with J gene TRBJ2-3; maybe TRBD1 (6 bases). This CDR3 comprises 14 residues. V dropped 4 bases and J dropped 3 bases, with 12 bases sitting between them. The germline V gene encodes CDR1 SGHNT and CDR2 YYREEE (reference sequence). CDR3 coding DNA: TGTGCCAGCAGCGAGACAGGTTGGACAGATACGCAGTATTTT. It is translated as CASSETGWTDTQYF.

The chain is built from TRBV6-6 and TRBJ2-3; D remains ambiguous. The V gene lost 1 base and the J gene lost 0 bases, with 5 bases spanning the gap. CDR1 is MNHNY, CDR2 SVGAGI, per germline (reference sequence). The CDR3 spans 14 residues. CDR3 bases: TGTGCCAGCAGTTACTATACTAGCACAGATACGCAGTATTTT. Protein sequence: CASSYYTSTDTQYF.

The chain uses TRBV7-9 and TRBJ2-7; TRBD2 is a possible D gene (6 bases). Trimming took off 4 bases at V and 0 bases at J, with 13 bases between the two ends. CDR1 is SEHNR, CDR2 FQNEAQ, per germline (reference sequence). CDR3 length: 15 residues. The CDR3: CASSSISSASYEQYF. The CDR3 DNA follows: TGTGCCAGCAGCTCGATATCTAGCGCCTCCTACGAGCAGTACTTC. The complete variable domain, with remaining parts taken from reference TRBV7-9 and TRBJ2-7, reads DTGVSQNPRHKITKRGQNVTFRCDPISEHNRLYWYRQTLGQGPEFLTYFQNEAQLEKSRLLSDRFSAERPKGSFSTLEIQRTEQGDSAMYLCASSSISSASYEQYFGPGTRLTVT.

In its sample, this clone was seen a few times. Here the CDR3 reads CASSRRNYGYTF. The CDR3 DNA is TGTGCCAGCTCTAGACGTAACTATGGCTACACCTTC. The V call is TRBV6-5, the J call TRBJ1-2, with unresolved D. The ends were cut back, 8 bases at V and 1 base at J, with 8 bases in the middle. This CDR3 contains 12 residues. Germline V gene data show CDR1 as MNHEY and CDR2 as SVGAGI.

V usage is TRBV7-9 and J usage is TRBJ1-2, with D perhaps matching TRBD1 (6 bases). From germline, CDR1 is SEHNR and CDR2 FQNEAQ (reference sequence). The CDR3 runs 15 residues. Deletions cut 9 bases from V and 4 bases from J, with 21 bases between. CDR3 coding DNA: TGTGCCAGTAGACAGGACGATTTAGTAAGCTATGGCTACACCTTC. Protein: CASRQDDLVSYGYTF.

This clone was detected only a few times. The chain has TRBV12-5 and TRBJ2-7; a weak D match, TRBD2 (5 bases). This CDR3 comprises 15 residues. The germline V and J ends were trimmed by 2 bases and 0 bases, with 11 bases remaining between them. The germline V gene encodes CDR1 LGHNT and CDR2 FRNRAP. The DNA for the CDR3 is TGTGCTAGTGGTTTGTCGGGGAAAGGCTCCTACGAGCAGTACTTC. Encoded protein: CASGLSGKGSYEQYF.

The CDR3, as DNA: TGTGCCAGCAGCTTAGGCCTGGTGTGGGCGGGAGATACGCAGTATTTT. Translated, it gives CASSLGLVWAGDTQYF. The V gene is TRBV11-3, the J gene TRBJ2-3, with a tentative D call TRBD2 (5 bases). V was shortened by 1 base and J by 5 bases, with 16 bases between the two germline ends. Germline values: CDR1 SGHNT, CDR2 YENEEA. This CDR3 region has 16 residues. The full variable domain, in which reference TRBV11-3 and TRBJ2-3 provide the parts outside the CDR3, is EAGVVQSPRYKIIEKKQPVAFWCNPISGHNTLYWYLQNLGQGPELLIRYENEEAVDDSQLPKDRFSAERLKGVDSTLKIQPAELGDSAVYLCASSLGLVWAGDTQYFGPGTRLTVL.

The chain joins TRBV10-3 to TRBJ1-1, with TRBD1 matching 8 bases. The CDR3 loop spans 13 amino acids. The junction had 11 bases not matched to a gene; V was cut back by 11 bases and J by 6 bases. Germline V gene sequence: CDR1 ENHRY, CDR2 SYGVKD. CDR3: CAARDRTKPEAFF. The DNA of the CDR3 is TGTGCCGCCCGGGACAGGACGAAACCTGAAGCTTTCTTT.

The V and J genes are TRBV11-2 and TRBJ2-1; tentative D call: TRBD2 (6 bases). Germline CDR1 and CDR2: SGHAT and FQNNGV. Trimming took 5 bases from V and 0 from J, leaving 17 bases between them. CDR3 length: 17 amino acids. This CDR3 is CASSLGTLRSSYNEQFF. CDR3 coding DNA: TGTGCCAGCAGCCTTGGGACTTTAAGGAGCTCCTACAATGAGCAGTTCTTC. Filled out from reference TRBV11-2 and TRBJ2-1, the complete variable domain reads EAGVAQSPRYKIIEKRQSVAFWCNPISGHATLYWYQQILGQGPKLLIQFQNNGVVDDSQLPKDRFSAERLKGVDSTLKIQPAKLEDSAVYLCASSLGTLRSSYNEQFFGPGTRLTVL.

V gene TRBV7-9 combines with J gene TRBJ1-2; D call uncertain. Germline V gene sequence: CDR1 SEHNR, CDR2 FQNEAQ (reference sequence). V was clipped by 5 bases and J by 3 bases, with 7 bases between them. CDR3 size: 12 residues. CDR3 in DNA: TGTGCCAGCAGCCGAGTGGACTATGGCTACACCTTC. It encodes CASSRVDYGYTF.

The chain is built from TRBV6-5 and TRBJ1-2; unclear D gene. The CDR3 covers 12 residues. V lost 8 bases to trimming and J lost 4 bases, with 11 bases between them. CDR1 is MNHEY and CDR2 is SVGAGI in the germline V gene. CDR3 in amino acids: CASRLEGYGYTF. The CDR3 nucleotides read TGTGCCAGCCGACTAGAGGGCTATGGCTACACCTTC.

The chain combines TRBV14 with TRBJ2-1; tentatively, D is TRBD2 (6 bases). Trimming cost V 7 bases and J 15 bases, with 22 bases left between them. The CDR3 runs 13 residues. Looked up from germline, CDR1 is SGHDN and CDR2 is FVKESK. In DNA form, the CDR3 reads TGTGCCAGCAAGGCGGCTAGCGTCCTCCCGCTGTTCTTC. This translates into CASKAASVLPLFF. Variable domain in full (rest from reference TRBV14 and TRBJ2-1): EAGVTQFPSHSVIEKGQTVTLRCDPISGHDNLYWYRRVMGKEIKFLLHFVKESKQDESGMPNNRFLAERTGGTYSTLKVQPAELEDSGVYFCASKAASVLPLFFGPGTRLTVL.